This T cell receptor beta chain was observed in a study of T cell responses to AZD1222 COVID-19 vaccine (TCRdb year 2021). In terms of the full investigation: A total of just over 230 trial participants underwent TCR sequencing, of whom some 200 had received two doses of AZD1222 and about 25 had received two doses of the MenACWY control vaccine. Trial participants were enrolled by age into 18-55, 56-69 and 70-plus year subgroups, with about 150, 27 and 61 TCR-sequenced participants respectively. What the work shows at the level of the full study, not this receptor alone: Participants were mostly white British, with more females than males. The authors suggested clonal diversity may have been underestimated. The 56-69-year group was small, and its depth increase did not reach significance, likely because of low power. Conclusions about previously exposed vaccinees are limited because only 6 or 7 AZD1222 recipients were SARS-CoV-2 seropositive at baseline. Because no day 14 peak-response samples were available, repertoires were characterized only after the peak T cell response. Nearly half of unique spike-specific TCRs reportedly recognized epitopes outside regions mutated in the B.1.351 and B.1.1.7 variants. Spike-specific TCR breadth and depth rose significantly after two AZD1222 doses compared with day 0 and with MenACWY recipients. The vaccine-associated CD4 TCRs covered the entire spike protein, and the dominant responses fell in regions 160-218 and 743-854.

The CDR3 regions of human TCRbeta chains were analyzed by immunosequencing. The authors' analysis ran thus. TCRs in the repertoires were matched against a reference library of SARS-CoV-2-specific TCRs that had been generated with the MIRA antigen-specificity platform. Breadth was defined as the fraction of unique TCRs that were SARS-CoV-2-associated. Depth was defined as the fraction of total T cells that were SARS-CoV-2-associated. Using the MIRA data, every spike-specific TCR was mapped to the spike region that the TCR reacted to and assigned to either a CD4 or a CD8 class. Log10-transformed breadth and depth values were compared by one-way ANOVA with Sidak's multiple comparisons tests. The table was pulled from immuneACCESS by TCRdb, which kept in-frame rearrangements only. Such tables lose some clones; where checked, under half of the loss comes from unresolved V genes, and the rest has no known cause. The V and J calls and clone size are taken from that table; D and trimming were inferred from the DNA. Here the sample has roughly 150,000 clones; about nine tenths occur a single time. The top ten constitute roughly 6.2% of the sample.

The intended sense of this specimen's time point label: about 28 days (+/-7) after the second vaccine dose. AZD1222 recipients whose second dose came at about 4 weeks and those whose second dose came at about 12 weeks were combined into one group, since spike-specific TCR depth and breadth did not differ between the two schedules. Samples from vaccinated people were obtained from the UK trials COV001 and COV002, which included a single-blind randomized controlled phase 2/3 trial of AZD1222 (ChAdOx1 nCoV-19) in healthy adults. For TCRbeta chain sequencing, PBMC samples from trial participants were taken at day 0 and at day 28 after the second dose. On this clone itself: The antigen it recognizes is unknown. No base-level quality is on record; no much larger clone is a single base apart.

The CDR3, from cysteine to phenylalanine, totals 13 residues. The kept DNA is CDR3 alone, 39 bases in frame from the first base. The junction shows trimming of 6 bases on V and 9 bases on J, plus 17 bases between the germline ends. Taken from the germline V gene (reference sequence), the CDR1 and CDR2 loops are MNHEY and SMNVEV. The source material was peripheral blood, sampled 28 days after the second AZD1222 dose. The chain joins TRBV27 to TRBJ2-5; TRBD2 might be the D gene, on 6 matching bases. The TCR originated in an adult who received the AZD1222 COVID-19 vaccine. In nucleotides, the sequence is TGTGCCAGCAGCCGAGCCGGGACTTCGGCCCAGTACTTC. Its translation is CASSRAGTSAQYF.